This T cell receptor (beta chain) derives from a study of regulatory T cells in long-lasting Graves disease. Time point denoted: newly diagnosed GD, antithyroid drugs for less than 3 months. Scientists built the TCR library using RNA that was extracted from PBMCs. Investigators prepared the TCR beta libraries by applying iRepertoire HTBI primers and Arm-PCR of CDR3 regions. TCRdb reprocessed the multiplex PCR reads via MiXCR and lists one record per CDR3 protein. The sample carries 620,000 or so distinct CDR3 sequences, under 20% recorded once. This clonotype was counted only a few times. Germline loops: CDR1 SGHRS, CDR2 YFSETQ. This CDR3 has 14 amino acids. With 0 bases clipped from V and 6 bases from J, the junction kept 6 bases outside the gene matches. The sample was also reused in another study, on T cells in Graves' hyperthyroidism and ophthalmopathy.

The chain has TRBV5-1 and TRBJ2-7, with 7 bases aligning to TRBD2. The sequenced sample was peripheral blood mononuclear cells (PBMCs), obtained at new diagnosis, from a patient treated with antithyroid drugs. This TCR was sampled from a woman aged 25 to 39 with Graves disease. CDR3 nucleotides: TGCGCCAGCAGCTTGGAGGCTAGCGGCTTCGAGCAGTACTTC. Amino acid sequence: CASSLEASGFEQYF.